Listed here are 4 T cell receptor beta chains from one sample, sequenced in a study of cytomegalovirus exposure and HLA in healthy donors. Primers: 60 Vbeta forward and 13 Jbeta reverse. TCRdb keeps only in-frame clones here, not all; method: immunoSEQ multiplex PCR. Among a few hundred thousand clones listed, more than 60% were seen once. Sequencing used PBMCs. The receptors come from a man aged 35 to 55 in good health and CMV-seronegative.

The chain is built from TRBV28 and TRBJ2-7; weak D call: TRBD2 (7 bases). The CDR3 sequence is 15 residues long. Germline CDR1 and CDR2: MDHEN and SYDVKM. V gave up 3 bases and J gave up 7 bases, with 19 bases separating them. The CDR3 protein is CASSFLGGATGEQYF. The CDR3 DNA is TGTGCCAGCAGTTTCCTTGGGGGGGCAACGGGTGAGCAGTACTTC.

The V gene is TRBV27, the J gene TRBJ2-7; TRBD2 aligns across 11 bases. The CDR3 spans 14 residues. Germline loops: CDR1 MNHEY, CDR2 SMNVEV (reference sequence). The trim removed 2 bases at V and 3 bases at J, leaving 0 bases unmatched. In nucleotides, the CDR3 is TGTGCCAGCAGTTTAGGGACTAGCGGCTACGAGCAGTACTTC. Encoded protein: CASSLGTSGYEQYF.

The V gene is TRBV6-5, the J gene TRBJ1-2; 9 nucleotides match TRBD1. This CDR3 contains 15 residues. V trimming: 0 bases; J trimming: 11 bases; junction bases outside the gene matches: 10. Looked up from germline, CDR1 is MNHEY and CDR2 is SVGAGI. CDR3 in DNA: TGTGCCAGCAGTTACTCGAAGGGACAGGGTAGTGGTTACACCTTC. Residues: CASSYSKGQGSGYTF.

V and J are TRBV28 and TRBJ1-1, with D perhaps TRBD1 (5 bases). The germline CDR1 and CDR2 sequences are MDHEN and SYDVKM. The CDR3 has 12 amino acids. The V end lost 4 bases, the J end lost 9 bases, and 12 bases lay between the germline ends. The CDR3 is CASSSQAGQAFF. CDR3 DNA: TGTGCCAGCAGTTCACAGGCAGGGCAAGCTTTCTTT.